This passage covers 26 T cell receptor beta chains from one sample sequenced in a study of shared clonotypes between healthy human individuals. TCRdb keeps only in-frame clones here, not all; method: immunoSEQ multiplex PCR. The sample has more than 900,000 clones; 78% are singletons. Sequences were obtained from memory CD4+ T cells from PBMCs. The subset here: CD45RA-negative fraction. These receptors were taken from a man aged 18 to 30 in good health. Some clones in this sample may be carry-over from other donors' samples.

This chain links TRBV4-1 with TRBJ2-5; TRBD1 might be the D (6 bases). The CDR3 contains 15 residues. The V gene's germline CDR1 is MGHRA and CDR2 YSYEKL. V was cut by 0 bases and J by 5 bases, with 13 bases left in between. CDR3 loop: CASSQEPVRGETQYF. The CDR3 bases are TGCGCCAGCAGCCAAGAGCCGGTGAGGGGGGAGACCCAGTACTTC.

About this clone itself: The same CDR3 is also encoded by other DNA sequences in this sample. The chain has TRBV6-5 and TRBJ1-2, with D possibly matching TRBD1 (6 bases). The CDR3 contains 13 residues. Germline lookup yields CDR1 MNHEY and CDR2 SVGAGI. V was cut by 6 bases and J by 4 bases, with 12 bases left in between. DNA of the CDR3: TGTGCCAGCAGCTACAGGGATAGCTATGGCTACACCTTC. Its protein product is CASSYRDSYGYTF.

In this sample, this clone turned up many times. J is TRBJ1-5 and V is TRBV28; 9 positions match TRBD1. The CDR3 loop spans 15 amino acids. CDR1 and CDR2 from the germline V gene are MDHEN and SYDVKM. Trimming took 6 bases from V and 3 from J; bases not matched to a gene: 6. CDR3 amino acids: CASRTGQGHNQPQHF. CDR3 DNA sequence: TGTGCCAGCAGAACGGGACAGGGCCACAATCAGCCCCAGCATTTT. The full variable domain, rest sourced from reference TRBV28 and TRBJ1-5, is DVKVTQSSRYLVKRTGEKVFLECVQDMDHENMFWYRQDPGLGLRLIYFSYDVKMKEKGDIPEGYSVSREKKERFSLILESASTNQTSMYLCASRTGQGHNQPQHFGDGTRLSIL.

The rearrangement joins TRBV28 to TRBJ1-1, with 7 nucleotides matching TRBD1. This CDR3 is 12 amino acids long. The V and J ends lost 7 bases and 7 bases, in that order; junction bases with no gene match: 6. The V gene's germline CDR1 is MDHEN and CDR2 SYDVKM. The CDR3 sequence is CASKGAMDEAFF. The CDR3 nucleotides are TGTGCCAGCAAGGGGGCGATGGATGAAGCTTTCTTT.

V is TRBV28 and J is TRBJ2-7, with D perhaps being TRBD1 or TRBD2 (5 bases each). Germline values: CDR1 MDHEN, CDR2 SYDVKM. The CDR3 totals 12 residues. V lost 2 bases and J lost 5, with 7 bases in between. CDR3 loop: CASSLLGDEQYF. The CDR3, as DNA: TGTGCCAGCAGTTTACTGGGGGACGAGCAGTACTTC. Complete variable domain (other parts from reference TRBV28 and TRBJ2-7): DVKVTQSSRYLVKRTGEKVFLECVQDMDHENMFWYRQDPGLGLRLIYFSYDVKMKEKGDIPEGYSVSREKKERFSLILESASTNQTSMYLCASSLLGDEQYFGPGTRLTVT.

With respect to this clone: Other nucleotide sequences from this sample produce the same CDR3. This chain uses TRBV28 with TRBJ2-3; 10 nucleotides align to TRBD2. The CDR3 has 15 residues. J gave up 1 base and V 4 bases, and 2 bases lay outside the gene matches. Germline V gene lookup returns CDR1 MDHEN and CDR2 SYDVKM. CDR3 sequence: CASSSSGRGTDTQYF. CDR3 sequence (DNA): TGTGCCAGCAGTTCTAGCGGGAGAGGCACAGATACGCAGTATTTT.

In its sample, this clone was seen once. The chain has TRBV6-1 and TRBJ2-1; D not resolved. Germline loops: CDR1 MNHNS, CDR2 SASEGT. Trimming stripped 2 bases from V and 9 bases from J, with 11 bases between. The CDR3 is 13 amino acids. The DNA for the CDR3 is TGTGCCAGCAGTGAAAGTGATACCACTGAGCAGTTCTTC. Its translation: CASSESDTTEQFF.

This clone appeared a single time. The chain employs TRBV5-1 and TRBJ1-1, with D possibly being TRBD1 (6 bases). Germline lookup yields CDR1 SGHRS and CDR2 YFSETQ. The V end lost 4 bases, the J end lost 3 bases, and 16 bases lay between the germline ends. The CDR3 sequence is 15 residues long. The CDR3 sequence is CASSLLGGADTEAFF. In DNA, the CDR3 is TGCGCCAGCAGCCTCCTGGGGGGGGCGGACACTGAAGCTTTCTTT.

The chain couples TRBV27 to TRBJ2-7, with D tentatively TRBD2 (5 bases). Trimming took 2 bases from V and 3 from J, leaving 17 bases between them. This CDR3 contains 16 residues. Germline CDR1 reads MNHEY; CDR2 reads SMNVEV (reference sequence). CDR3 DNA: TGTGCCAGCAGTTTACCACTAGTCCCGGTGAGCTACGAGCAGTACTTC. As protein: CASSLPLVPVSYEQYF.

In this sample, this clone turned up once. The V gene is TRBV2, the J gene TRBJ2-3, with D perhaps matching TRBD2 (6 bases). Trimming took 6 bases from V and 0 from J, leaving 13 bases between them. The CDR3 has 15 residues. From germline, CDR1 is SNHLY and CDR2 FYNNEI. In nucleotides, the CDR3 is TGTGCCAGCAGCGTCGATAGCGGTAGCACAGATACGCAGTATTTT. This sequence encodes CASSVDSGSTDTQYF.

This clone was seen a single time. This chain links TRBV18 with TRBJ2-7; the match to TRBD2 covers 7 bases. The junction had 8 bases not matched to a gene; V was cut back by 3 bases and J by 0 bases. This CDR3 is 16 amino acids long. Looked up from germline, CDR1 is KGHSH and CDR2 is LQKENI. In DNA, the CDR3 is TGTGCCAGCTCACCTCGGGGACGGGAGGACTCCTACGAGCAGTACTTC. Its protein product is CASSPRGREDSYEQYF.

This clone appeared once. The chain links TRBV19 to TRBJ1-3, with a possible D match to TRBD1 (5 bases). Germline V gene lookup returns CDR1 LNHDA and CDR2 SQIVND (reference sequence). The CDR3 consists of 12 residues. Trimming left V 6 bases short and J 4 bases short, with 7 bases between. The CDR3 nucleotides are TGTGCCAGTAGCAGGGAAGGAAACACCATATATTTT. It encodes CASSREGNTIYF.

The chain uses TRBV29-1 and TRBJ2-3; no firm D call. CDR3 length: 14 residues. The V and J ends lost 4 bases and 4 bases respectively, with 15 bases between them. The germline V gene encodes CDR1 SQVTM and CDR2 ANQGSEA. Here the CDR3 DNA reads TGCAGCGTTGCCCCTCCTAAGGTAGCAGATACGCAGTATTTT. Translated, it gives CSVAPPKVADTQYF.

This clone occurred a few times. CDR3 region: CASSLAVTQETQYF. CDR3 DNA: TGTGCCAGCAGCTTAGCGGTTACCCAAGAGACCCAGTACTTC. V is TRBV7-9 and J is TRBJ2-5; unclear D gene. Germline assignment: CDR1 SEHNR and CDR2 FQNEAQ (reference sequence). Trimming took 0 bases from V and 1 from J, leaving 6 bases between them. There are 14 residues in the CDR3. Full variable domain (outside the CDR3, taken from reference TRBV7-9 and TRBJ2-5): DTGVSQNPRHKITKRGQNVTFRCDPISEHNRLYWYRQTLGQGPEFLTYFQNEAQLEKSRLLSDRFSAERPKGSFSTLEIQRTEQGDSAMYLCASSLAVTQETQYFGPGTRLLVL.

The chain couples TRBV7-8 to TRBJ1-3; possible D gene TRBD1, 5 bases. V was shortened by 5 bases and J by 4 bases, with 9 bases between the two germline ends. Germline CDR1 SGHVS, CDR2 FQNEAQ. The CDR3 is 13 amino acids. The CDR3 DNA reads as TGTGCCAGCAGCACGGGACTCGGAAACACCATATATTTT. It codes for CASSTGLGNTIYF.

The CDR3: CASSEGQAYYEQYF. CDR3 nucleotide sequence: TGTGCCAGCAGTGAGGGACAGGCTTACTACGAGCAGTACTTC. The chain is built from TRBV2 and TRBJ2-7; 8 bases match TRBD1. The CDR3 consists of 14 residues. Germline V gene sequence: CDR1 SNHLY, CDR2 FYNNEI. Germline trimming cut 3 bases from V and 3 bases from J; bases unmatched to any gene: 4. Full variable domain (outside the CDR3, taken from reference TRBV2 and TRBJ2-7): EPEVTQTPSHQVTQMGQEVILRCVPISNHLYFYWYRQILGQKVEFLVSFYNNEISEKSEIFDDQFSVERPDGSNFTLKIRSTKLEDSAMYFCASSEGQAYYEQYFGPGTRLTVT.

The chain combines TRBV30 with TRBJ1-1, with D possibly TRBD1 on 6 matching bases. CDR3 length: 13 amino acids. From germline, CDR1 is GTSNPN and CDR2 SVGIG (reference sequence). Trimming removed 0 bases from V and 5 bases from J, with 10 bases in between. CDR3: CAWSVRTVTEAFF. Written as DNA, the CDR3 is TGTGCCTGGAGTGTTCGGACAGTTACTGAAGCTTTCTTT.

The V gene is TRBV5-4, the J gene TRBJ1-4; D perhaps matches TRBD1 (5 bases). The CDR3 sequence is 15 residues long. The V end was cut by 3 bases, the J end by 5 bases, with 14 bases between. Germline loops: CDR1 SGHNT, CDR2 YYREEE (reference sequence). The CDR3 is CASSSHKGQNEKLFF. The CDR3 bases are TGTGCCAGCAGCTCACACAAGGGGCAGAATGAAAAACTGTTTTTT.

This clone was picked up a small number of times. The sample has other DNA sequences that encode this CDR3 too. This chain uses TRBV15 with TRBJ1-1; the D is unclear. Germline assignment: CDR1 LNHNV and CDR2 YYDKDF (reference sequence). The CDR3 length is 14 residues. The V and J ends lost 1 base and 4 bases respectively, with 10 bases between them. CDR3 sequence (DNA): TGTGCCACCAGCAGAGTGCGGGGAAGCACTGAAGCTTTCTTT. This encodes CATSRVRGSTEAFF.

In nucleotides, the CDR3 is TGTGCCTGGAGTGTAAAGAACGGGGTTAATCAGCCCCAGCATTTT. Translated: CAWSVKNGVNQPQHF. The V and J genes are TRBV30 and TRBJ1-5; no reliable D call. The V gene's germline CDR1 is GTSNPN and CDR2 SVGIG (reference sequence). This CDR3 spans 15 amino acids. V lost 0 bases and J 4 bases, leaving 13 bases between the germline ends.

This clone was picked up a small number of times. The rearrangement joins TRBV6-1 to TRBJ1-2; unclear D gene. Germline assignment: CDR1 MNHNS and CDR2 SASEGT. The V end was cut by 1 base, the J end by 7 bases, with 7 bases between. The CDR3 extends over 12 amino acids. The CDR3 is CASSEGPIGYTF. The CDR3 DNA follows: TGTGCCAGCAGTGAAGGACCCATTGGCTACACCTTC.

This clone was counted between two and nine times. The chain has TRBV5-1 and TRBJ2-1; D remains unclear. The CDR3 contains 14 residues. Trimming took off 1 base at V and 9 bases at J, with 14 bases between the two ends. Germline CDR1 and CDR2: SGHRS and YFSETQ. The CDR3 DNA follows: TGCGCCAGCAGCTTGCAACTCGTTGCAGGTGAGCAGTTCTTC. As protein: CASSLQLVAGEQFF.

The V and J genes are TRBV4-1 and TRBJ2-4; TRBD1 matches at 8 bases. This CDR3 has 16 amino acids. Losses at the gene ends were 3 bases for V and 1 base for J; bases not matched to a gene: 5. Germline CDR1 is MGHRA and CDR2 is YSYEKL. The CDR3 protein is CASSHNRGMAKNIQYF. The DNA of the CDR3 is TGCGCCAGCAGCCACAACAGGGGGATGGCCAAAAACATTCAGTACTTC.

The J gene is TRBJ2-7, the V gene TRBV30; perhaps TRBD2 as D (6 bases). CDR1 and CDR2 from the germline V gene are GTSNPN and SVGIG (reference sequence). The V and J ends lost 5 bases and 5 bases respectively, with 13 bases between them. The CDR3 has 12 amino acids. The CDR3 DNA sequence: TGTGCCTGGGGGGGGTATGAGGACGAGCAGTACTTC. It is translated as CAWGGYEDEQYF.

This chain links TRBV4-1 with TRBJ2-7; possible D gene TRBD1, 5 bases. The CDR3 loop spans 14 amino acids. Germline-derived CDR1 and CDR2 are MGHRA and YSYEKL. V was pared by 0 bases and J by 5 bases, with 11 bases between. The CDR3 here is CASSQDRQGNEQYF. The CDR3 DNA is TGCGCCAGCAGCCAAGATAGGCAGGGCAACGAGCAGTACTTC.

The genes are TRBV18 and TRBJ2-7, with TRBD1 identical over 10 bases. V shed 5 bases and J 4 bases; nucleotides not matched to a gene: 2. Germline-derived CDR1 and CDR2 are KGHSH and LQKENI. This CDR3 is 13 amino acids long. CDR3 protein: CASSGQGGYEQYF. DNA for the CDR3: TGTGCCAGCTCAGGACAGGGGGGTTACGAGCAGTACTTC.